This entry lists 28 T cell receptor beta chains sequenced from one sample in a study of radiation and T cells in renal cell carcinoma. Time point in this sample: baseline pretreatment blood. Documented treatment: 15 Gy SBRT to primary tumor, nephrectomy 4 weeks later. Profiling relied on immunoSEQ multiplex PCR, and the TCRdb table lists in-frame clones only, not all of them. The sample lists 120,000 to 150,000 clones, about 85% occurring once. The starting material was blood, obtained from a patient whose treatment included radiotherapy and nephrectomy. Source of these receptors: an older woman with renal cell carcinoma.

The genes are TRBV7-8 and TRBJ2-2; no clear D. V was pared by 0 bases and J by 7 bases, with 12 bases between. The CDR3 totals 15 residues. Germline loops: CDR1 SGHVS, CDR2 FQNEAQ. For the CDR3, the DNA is TGTGCCAGCAGCTTAGCAGGCAAACTATACGGGGAGCTGTTTTTT. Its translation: CASSLAGKLYGELFF.

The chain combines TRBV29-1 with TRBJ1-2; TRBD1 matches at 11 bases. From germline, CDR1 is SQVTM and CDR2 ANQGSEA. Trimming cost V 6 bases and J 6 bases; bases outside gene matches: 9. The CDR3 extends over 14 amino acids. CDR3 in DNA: TGCAGCGTCGCCCGAGGGACAGGGGGTCATGGCTACACCTTC. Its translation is CSVARGTGGHGYTF.

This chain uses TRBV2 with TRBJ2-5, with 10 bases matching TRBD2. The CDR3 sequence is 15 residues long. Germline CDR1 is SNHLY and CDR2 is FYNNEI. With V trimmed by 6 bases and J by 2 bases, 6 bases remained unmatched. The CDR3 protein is CASRVRTSGQETQYF. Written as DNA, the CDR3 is TGTGCCAGCAGAGTCCGGACTAGCGGACAAGAGACCCAGTACTTC.

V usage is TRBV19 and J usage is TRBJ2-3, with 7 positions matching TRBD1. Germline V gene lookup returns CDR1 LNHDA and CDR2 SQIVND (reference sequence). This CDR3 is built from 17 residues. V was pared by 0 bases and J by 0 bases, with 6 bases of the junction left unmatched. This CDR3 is CASSIDGTESSTDTQYF. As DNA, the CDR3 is TGTGCCAGTAGTATAGACGGGACAGAGTCTAGCACAGATACGCAGTATTTT.

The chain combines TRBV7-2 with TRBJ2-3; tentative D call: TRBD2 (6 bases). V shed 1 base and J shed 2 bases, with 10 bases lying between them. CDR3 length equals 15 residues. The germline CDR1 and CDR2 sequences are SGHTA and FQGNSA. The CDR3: CASSLGGALTDTQYF. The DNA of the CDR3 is TGTGCCAGCAGCTTAGGCGGGGCCCTCACAGATACGCAGTATTTT.

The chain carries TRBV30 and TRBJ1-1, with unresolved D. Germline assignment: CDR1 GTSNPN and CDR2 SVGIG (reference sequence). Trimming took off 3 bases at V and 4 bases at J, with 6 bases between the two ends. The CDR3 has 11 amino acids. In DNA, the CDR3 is TGTGCCTGGAGCGCCCCCACTGAAGCTTTCTTT. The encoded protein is CAWSAPTEAFF.

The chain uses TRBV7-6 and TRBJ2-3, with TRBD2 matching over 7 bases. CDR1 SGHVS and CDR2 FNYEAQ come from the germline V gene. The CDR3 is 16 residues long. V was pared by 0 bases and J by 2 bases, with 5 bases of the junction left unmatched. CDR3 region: CASSLAGGGSTDTQYF. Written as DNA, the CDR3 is TGTGCCAGCAGCTTAGCGGGCGGGGGATCCACAGATACGCAGTATTTT.

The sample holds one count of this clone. CDR3 DNA: TGTGCCTGGAGTAGCGGCCCTGCGGGGACCCAGTACTTC. It yields the protein CAWSSGPAGTQYF. This chain connects TRBV30 to TRBJ2-5, with D perhaps matching TRBD2 (5 bases). Trimming removed 2 bases from V and 7 bases from J, with 14 bases in between. Per the germline V gene, CDR1 is GTSNPN and CDR2 is SVGIG (reference sequence). There are 13 residues in the CDR3.

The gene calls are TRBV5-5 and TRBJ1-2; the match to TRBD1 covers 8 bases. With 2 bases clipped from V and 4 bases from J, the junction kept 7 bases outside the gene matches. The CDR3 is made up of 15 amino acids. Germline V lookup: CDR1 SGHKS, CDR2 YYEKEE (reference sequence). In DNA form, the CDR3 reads TGTGCCAGCAGCTTAGTGACAGGGGCATCCTATGGCTACACCTTC. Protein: CASSLVTGASYGYTF.

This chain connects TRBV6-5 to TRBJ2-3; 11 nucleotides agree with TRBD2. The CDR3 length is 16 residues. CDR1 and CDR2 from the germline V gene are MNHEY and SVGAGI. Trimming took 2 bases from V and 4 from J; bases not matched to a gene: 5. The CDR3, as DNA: TGTGCCAGCAGTTACGCAACTAGCGGGGGATCAGATACGCAGTATTTT. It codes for CASSYATSGGSDTQYF.

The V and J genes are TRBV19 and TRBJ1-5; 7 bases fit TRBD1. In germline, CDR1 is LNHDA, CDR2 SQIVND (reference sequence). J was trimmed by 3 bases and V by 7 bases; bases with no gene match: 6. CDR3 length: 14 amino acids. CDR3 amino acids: CASKRDSYNQPQHF. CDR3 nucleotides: TGTGCCAGTAAGCGGGACAGTTACAATCAGCCCCAGCATTTT.

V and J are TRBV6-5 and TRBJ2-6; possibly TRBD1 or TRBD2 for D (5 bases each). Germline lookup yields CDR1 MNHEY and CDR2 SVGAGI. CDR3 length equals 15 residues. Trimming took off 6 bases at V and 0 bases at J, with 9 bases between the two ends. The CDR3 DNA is TGTGCCAGCAGCATGGGGGTCTCTGGGGCCAACGTCCTGACTTTC. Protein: CASSMGVSGANVLTF.

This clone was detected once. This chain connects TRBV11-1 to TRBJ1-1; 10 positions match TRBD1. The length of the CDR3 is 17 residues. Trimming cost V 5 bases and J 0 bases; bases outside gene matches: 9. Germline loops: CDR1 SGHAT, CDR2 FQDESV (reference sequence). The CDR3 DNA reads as TGTGCCAGCAGCAGACAGGGGGCGCAGATTTTGAACACTGAAGCTTTCTTT. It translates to CASSRQGAQILNTEAFF.

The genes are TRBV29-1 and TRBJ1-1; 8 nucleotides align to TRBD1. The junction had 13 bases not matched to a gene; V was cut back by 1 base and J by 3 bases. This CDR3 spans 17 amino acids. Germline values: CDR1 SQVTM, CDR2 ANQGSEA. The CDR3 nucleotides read TGCAGCGTTGAAGGCTGGAGTCAGGGGGCGAGGGACACTGAAGCTTTCTTT. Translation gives CSVEGWSQGARDTEAFF.

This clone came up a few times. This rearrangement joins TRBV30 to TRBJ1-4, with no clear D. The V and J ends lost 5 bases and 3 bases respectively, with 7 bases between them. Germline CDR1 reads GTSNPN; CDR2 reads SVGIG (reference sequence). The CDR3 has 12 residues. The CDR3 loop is CAWGHSNEKLFF. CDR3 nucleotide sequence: TGTGCCTGGGGGCATTCTAATGAAAAACTGTTTTTT.

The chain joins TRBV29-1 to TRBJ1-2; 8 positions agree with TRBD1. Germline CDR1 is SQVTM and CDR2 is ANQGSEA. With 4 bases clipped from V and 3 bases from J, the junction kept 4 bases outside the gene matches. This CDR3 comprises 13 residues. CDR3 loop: CSVGTGSYYGYTF. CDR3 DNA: TGCAGCGTTGGGACAGGGTCATACTATGGCTACACCTTC.

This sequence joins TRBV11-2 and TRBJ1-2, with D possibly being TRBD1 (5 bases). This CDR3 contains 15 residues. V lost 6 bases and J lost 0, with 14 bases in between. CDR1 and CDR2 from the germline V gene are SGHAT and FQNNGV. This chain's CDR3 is CASRVSGAANYGYTF. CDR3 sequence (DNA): TGTGCCAGCAGGGTTAGCGGGGCAGCTAACTATGGCTACACCTTC.

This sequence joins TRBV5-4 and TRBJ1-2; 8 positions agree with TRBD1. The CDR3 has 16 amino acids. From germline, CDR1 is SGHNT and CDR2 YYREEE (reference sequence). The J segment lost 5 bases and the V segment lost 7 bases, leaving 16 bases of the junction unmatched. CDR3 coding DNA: TGTGCCAGCTTCATGAACGCAGGGGGCATGTCATATGGCTACACCTTC. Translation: CASFMNAGGMSYGYTF.

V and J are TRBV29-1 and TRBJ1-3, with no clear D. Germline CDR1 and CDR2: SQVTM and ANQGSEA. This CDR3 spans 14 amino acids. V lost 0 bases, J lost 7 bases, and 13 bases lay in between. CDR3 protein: CSVEEGNRMNTIYF. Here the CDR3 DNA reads TGCAGCGTTGAAGAGGGCAACCGGATGAACACCATATATTTT. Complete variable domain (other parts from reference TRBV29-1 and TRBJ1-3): SAVISQKPSRDICQRGTSLTIQCQVDSQVTMMFWYRQQPGQSLTLIATANQGSEATYESGFVIDKFPISRPNLTFSTLTVSNMSPEDSSIYLCSVEEGNRMNTIYFGEGSWLTVV.

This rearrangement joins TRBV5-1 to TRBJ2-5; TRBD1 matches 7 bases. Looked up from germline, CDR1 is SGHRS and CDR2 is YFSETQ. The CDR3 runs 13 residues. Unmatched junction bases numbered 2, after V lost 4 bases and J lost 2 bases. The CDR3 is CASSGTVQETQYF. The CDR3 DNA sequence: TGCGCCAGCAGCGGGACAGTTCAAGAGACCCAGTACTTC. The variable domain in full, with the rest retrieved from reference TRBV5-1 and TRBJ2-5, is KAGVTQTPRYLIKTRGQQVTLSCSPISGHRSVSWYQQTPGQGLQFLFEYFSETQRNKGNFPGRFSGRQFSNSRSEMNVSTLELGDSALYLCASSGTVQETQYFGPGTRLLVL.

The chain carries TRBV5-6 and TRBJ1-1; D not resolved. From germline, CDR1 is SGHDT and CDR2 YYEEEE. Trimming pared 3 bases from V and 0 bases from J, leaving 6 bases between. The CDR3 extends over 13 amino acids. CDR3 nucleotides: TGTGCCAGCAGCTCCACAGTGAACACTGAAGCTTTCTTT. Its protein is CASSSTVNTEAFF.

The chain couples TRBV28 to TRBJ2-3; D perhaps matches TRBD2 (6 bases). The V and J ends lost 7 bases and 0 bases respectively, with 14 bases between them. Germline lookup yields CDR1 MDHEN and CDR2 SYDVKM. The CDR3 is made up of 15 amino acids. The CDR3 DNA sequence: TGTGCCAGCAAAGTTGGGGACTTTAGCACAGATACGCAGTATTTT. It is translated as CASKVGDFSTDTQYF.

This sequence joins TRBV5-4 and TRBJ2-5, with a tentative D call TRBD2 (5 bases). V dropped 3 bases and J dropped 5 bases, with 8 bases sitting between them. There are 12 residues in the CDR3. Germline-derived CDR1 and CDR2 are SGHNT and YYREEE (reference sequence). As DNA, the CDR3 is TGTGCCAGCAGCTCCACGGGGGAGACCCAGTACTTC. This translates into CASSSTGETQYF.

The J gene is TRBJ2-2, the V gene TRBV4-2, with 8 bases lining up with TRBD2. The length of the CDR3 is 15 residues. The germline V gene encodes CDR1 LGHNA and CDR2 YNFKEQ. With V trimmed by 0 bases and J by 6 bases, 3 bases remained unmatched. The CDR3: CASSQESGLAGELFF. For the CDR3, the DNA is TGTGCCAGCAGCCAAGAATCGGGACTAGCCGGGGAGCTGTTTTTT.

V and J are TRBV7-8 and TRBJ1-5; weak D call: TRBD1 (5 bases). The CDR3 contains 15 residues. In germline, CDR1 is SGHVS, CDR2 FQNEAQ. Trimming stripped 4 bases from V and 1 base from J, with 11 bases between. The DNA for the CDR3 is TGTGCCAGCAGCTCCAGGGTAGGGAGCAATCAGCCCCAGCATTTT. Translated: CASSSRVGSNQPQHF.

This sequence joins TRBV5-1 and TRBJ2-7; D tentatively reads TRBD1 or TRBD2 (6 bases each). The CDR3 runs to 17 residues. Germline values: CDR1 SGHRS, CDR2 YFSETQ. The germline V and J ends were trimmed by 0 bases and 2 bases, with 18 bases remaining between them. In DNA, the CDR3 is TGCGCCAGCAGCTTGGGGTACAGGGACGGGGGTACCTACGAGCAGTACTTC. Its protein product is CASSLGYRDGGTYEQYF.

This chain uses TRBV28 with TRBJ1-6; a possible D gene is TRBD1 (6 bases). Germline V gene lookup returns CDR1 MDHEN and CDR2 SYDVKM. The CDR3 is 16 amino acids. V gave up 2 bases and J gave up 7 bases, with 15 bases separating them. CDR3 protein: CASSLERGTLNSPLHF. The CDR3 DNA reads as TGTGCCAGCAGTTTAGAAAGGGGGACCCTAAATTCACCCCTCCACTTT.

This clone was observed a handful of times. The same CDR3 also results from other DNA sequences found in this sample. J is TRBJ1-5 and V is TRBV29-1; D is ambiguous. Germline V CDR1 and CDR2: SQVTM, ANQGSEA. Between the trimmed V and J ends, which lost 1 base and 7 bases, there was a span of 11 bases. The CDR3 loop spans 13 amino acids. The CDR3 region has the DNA TGCAGCGTTGAAGGGGGAGTGGGCCAGCCCCAGCATTTT. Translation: CSVEGGVGQPQHF.